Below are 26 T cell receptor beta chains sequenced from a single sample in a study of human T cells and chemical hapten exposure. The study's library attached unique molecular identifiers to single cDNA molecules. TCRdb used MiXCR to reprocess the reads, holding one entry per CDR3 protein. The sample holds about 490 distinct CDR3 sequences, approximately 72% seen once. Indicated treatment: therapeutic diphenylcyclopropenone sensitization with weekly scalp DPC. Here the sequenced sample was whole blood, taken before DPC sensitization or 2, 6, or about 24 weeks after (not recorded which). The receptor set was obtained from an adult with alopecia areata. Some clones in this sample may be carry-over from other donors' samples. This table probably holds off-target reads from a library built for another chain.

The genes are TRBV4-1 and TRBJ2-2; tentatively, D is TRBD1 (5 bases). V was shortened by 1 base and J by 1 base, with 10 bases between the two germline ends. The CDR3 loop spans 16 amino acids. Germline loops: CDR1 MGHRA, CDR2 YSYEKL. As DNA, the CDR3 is TGCGCCAGCAGCCAAGCCCCCCAGGGGAACACCGGGGAGCTGTTTTTT. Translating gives CASSQAPQGNTGELFF.

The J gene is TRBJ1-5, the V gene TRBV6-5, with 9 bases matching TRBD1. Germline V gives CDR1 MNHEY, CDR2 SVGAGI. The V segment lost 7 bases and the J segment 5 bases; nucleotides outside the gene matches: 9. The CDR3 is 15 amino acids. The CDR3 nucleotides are TGTGCCAGCACTCTTGGGACAGGGTTCGATCAGCCCCAGCATTTT. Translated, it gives CASTLGTGFDQPQHF.

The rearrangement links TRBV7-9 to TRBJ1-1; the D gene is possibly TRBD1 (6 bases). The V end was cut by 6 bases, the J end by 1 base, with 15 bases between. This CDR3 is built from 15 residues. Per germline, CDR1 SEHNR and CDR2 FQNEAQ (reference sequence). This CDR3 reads CASSPPGTTNTEAFF. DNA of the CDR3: TGTGCCAGCAGTCCCCCGGGGACAACGAACACTGAAGCTTTCTTT.

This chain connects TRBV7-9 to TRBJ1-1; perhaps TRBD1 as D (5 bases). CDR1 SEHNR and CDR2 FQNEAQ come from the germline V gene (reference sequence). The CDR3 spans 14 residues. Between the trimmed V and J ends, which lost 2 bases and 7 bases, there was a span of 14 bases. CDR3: CASSLLGARDEAFF. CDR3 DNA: TGTGCCAGCAGCTTACTAGGGGCGCGGGATGAAGCTTTCTTT.

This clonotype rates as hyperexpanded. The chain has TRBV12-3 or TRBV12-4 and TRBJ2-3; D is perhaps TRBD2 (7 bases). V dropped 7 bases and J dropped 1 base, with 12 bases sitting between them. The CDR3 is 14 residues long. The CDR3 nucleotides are TGTGCCAGCACCCCCGGGGGGCGCACAGATACGCAGTATTTT. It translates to CASTPGGRTDTQYF.

CDR3 protein: CSAPRTGEQFF. CDR3 DNA sequence: TGCAGTGCACCCAGGACTGGTGAGCAGTTCTTC. The chain links TRBV20-1 to TRBJ2-1, with a possible D match to TRBD2 (5 bases). The germline gives CDR1 DFQATT, CDR2 SNEGSKA (reference sequence). This CDR3 spans 11 amino acids. The V end was cut by 6 bases, the J end by 9 bases, with 12 bases between.

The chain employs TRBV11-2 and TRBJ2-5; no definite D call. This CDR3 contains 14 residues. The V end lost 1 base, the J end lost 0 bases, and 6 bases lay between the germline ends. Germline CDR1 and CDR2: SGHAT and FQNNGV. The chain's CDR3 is CASSLGLYQETQYF. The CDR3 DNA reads TGTGCCAGCAGCTTAGGACTGTACCAAGAGACCCAGTACTTC.

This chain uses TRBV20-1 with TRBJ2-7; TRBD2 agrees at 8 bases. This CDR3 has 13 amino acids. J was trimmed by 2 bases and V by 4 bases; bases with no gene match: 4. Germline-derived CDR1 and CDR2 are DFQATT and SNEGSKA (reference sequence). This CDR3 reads CSATPGGPYEQYF. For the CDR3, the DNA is TGCAGTGCTACCCCGGGGGGGCCCTACGAGCAGTACTTC.

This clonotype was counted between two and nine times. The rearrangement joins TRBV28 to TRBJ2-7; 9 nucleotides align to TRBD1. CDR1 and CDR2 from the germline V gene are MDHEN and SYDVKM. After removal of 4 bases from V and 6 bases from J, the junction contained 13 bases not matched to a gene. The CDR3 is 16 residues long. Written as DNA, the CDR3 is TGTGCCAGCAGTTCTATTCTGGGACAGGGAAAGGTCGAGCAGTACTTC. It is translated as CASSSILGQGKVEQYF.

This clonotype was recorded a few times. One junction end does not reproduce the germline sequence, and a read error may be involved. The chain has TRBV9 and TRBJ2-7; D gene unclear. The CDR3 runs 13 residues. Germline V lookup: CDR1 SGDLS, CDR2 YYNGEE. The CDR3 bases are TGTGCCAGCAGCGACACCACATGTGCCCCAACACCATTC. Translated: CASSDTTCAPTPF.

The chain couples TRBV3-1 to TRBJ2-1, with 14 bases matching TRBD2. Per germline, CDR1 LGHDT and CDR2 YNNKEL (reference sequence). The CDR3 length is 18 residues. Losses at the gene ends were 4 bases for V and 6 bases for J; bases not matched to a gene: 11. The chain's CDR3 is CASSRGTSGSNNPNEQFF. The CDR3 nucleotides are TGTGCCAGCAGCCGGGGGACTAGCGGGAGCAATAACCCCAATGAGCAGTTCTTC.

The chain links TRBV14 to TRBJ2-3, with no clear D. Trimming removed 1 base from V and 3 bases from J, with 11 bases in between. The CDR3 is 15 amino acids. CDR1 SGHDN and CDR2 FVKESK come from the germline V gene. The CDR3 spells CASSQGVALTDTQYF. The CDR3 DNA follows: TGTGCCAGCAGCCAAGGGGTAGCTTTGACAGATACGCAGTATTTT.

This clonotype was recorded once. The CDR3 is CASSQESPDTYEQYF. The CDR3 DNA follows: TGCGCCAGCAGCCAAGAGTCGCCAGACACCTACGAGCAGTACTTC. The chain combines TRBV4-1 with TRBJ2-7, with D uncertain. The CDR3 is 15 residues long. The V end lost 0 bases, the J end lost 2 bases, and 11 bases lay between the germline ends. Germline assignment: CDR1 MGHRA and CDR2 YSYEKL.

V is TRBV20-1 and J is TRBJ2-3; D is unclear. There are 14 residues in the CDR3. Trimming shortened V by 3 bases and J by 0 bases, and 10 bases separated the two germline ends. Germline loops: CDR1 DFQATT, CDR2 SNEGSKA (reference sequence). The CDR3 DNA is TGCAGTGCTAGGGACGCACGAAGCACAGATACGCAGTATTTT. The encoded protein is CSARDARSTDTQYF.

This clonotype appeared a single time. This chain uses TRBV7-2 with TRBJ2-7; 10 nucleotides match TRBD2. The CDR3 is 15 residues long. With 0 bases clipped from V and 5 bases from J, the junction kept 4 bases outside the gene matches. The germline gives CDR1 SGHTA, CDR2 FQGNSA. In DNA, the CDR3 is TGTGCCAGCAGCTTAGCCCCCGGACTAGCGGACGAGCAGTACTTC. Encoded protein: CASSLAPGLADEQYF.

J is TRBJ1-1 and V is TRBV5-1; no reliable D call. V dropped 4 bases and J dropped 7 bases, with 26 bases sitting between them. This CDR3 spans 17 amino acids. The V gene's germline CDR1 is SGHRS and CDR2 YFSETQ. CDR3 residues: CASSPLGSRAGTSEAFF. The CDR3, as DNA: TGCGCCAGCAGCCCGCTTGGTTCGCGCGCGGGCACTAGTGAAGCTTTCTTT.

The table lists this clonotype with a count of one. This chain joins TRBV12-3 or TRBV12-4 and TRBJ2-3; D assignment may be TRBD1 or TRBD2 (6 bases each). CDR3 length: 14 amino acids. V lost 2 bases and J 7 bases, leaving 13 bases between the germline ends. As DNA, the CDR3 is TGTGCCAGCAGTTTAAGGGGGGCCATCAATACGCAGTATTTT. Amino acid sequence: CASSLRGAINTQYF.

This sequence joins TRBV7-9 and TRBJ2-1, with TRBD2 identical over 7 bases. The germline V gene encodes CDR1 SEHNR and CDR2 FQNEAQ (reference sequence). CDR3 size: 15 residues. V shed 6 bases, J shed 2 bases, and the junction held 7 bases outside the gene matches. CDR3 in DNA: TGTGCCAGCAGTCCTCTAGCGGCAGCCTACAATGAGCAGTTCTTC. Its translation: CASSPLAAAYNEQFF.

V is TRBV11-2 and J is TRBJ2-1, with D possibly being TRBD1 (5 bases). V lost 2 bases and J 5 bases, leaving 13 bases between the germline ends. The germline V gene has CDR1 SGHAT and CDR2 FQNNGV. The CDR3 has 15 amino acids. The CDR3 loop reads CASSLTRASNNEQFF. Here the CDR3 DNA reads TGTGCCAGCAGCTTAACCAGGGCCTCTAACAATGAGCAGTTCTTC.

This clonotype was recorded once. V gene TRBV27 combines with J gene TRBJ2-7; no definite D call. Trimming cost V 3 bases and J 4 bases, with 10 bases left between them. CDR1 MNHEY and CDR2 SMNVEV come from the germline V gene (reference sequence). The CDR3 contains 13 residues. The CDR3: CASSLFADYEQYF. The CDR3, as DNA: TGTGCCAGCAGTTTGTTCGCGGATTACGAGCAGTACTTC.

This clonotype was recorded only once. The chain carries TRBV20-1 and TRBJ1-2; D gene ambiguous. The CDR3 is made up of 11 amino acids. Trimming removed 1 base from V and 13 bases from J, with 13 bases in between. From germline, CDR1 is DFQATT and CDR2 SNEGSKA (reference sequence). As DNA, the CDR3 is TGCAGTGCTAGAGTACAAGGGTTTGCCACCTTC. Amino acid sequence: CSARVQGFATF.

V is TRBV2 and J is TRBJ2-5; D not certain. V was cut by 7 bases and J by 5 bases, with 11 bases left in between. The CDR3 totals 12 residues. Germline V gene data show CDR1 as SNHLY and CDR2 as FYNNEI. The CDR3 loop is CASTVKGETQYF. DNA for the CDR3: TGTGCCAGCACCGTGAAAGGGGAGACCCAGTACTTC.

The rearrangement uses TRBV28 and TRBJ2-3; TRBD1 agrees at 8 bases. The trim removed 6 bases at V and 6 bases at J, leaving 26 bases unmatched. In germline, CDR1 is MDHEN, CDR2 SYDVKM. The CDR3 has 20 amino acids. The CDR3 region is CASSPAPGGGSGPQGDTQYF. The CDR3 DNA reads TGTGCCAGCAGCCCTGCCCCAGGGGGCGGTAGCGGCCCCCAAGGGGATACGCAGTATTTT. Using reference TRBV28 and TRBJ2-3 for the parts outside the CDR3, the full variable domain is DVKVTQSSRYLVKRTGEKVFLECVQDMDHENMFWYRQDPGLGLRLIYFSYDVKMKEKGDIPEGYSVSREKKERFSLILESASTNQTSMYLCASSPAPGGGSGPQGDTQYFGPGTRLTVL.

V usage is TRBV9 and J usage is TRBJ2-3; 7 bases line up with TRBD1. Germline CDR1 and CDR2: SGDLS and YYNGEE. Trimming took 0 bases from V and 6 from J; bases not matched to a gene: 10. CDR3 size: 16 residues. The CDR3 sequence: CASSVGGLSRGDTQYF. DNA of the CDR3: TGTGCCAGCAGCGTAGGTGGCCTCAGCAGGGGGGATACGCAGTATTTT.

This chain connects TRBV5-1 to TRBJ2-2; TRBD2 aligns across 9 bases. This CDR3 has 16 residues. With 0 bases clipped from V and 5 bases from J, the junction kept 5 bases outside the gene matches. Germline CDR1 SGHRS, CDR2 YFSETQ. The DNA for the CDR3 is TGCGCCAGCAGCTTGGCCGGGACTAGCCTTACCGGGGAGCTGTTTTTT. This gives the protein CASSLAGTSLTGELFF.

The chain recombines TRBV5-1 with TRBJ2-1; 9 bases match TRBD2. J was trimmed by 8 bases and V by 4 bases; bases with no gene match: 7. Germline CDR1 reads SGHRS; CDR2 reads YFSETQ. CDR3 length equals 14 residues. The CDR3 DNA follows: TGCGCCAGCAGCGGGACTAGCCCTAAGGATGAGCAGTTCTTC. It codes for CASSGTSPKDEQFF.